The entry below describes one T cell receptor beta chain. What it recognizes is unknown. The germline gene is not matched at one end of the junction; a read error may be the cause. The data originate from a study of tumor-infiltrating lymphocytes in primary liver carcinoma. Study context: Tumor staging was T1-T3 N0M0; sizes spanned about 4.2 to 11 cm across.

For each extraction, RNA and DNA were obtained together from 20-30 mg of unsorted bulk tissue. A constant-region primer served to make TCR beta cDNA from about 0.45 ug total RNA. Three nested multiplex PCR rounds, a slightly modified ARM-PCR, produced the libraries for TCR beta. A C-beta reverse primer was combined with TRBV1-TRBV30 forward primers in the first two PCR rounds, and each round had 10 cycles. Using its own MiXCR run on the multiplex PCR reads, TCRdb lists one record per CDR3 protein. The data hold tens of thousands of distinct CDR3 sequences, with more than 70% observed a single time. CDR3 length: 14 residues. Study-wide findings and caveats: Only about 7.5-25% of top clones spanned all five tumor regions.

The receptor's source is a woman in her twenties or thirties with primary liver carcinoma and hepatitis B virus infection. The sequencing input was liver tumor tissue from sampling region 5. Subset meaning: tumor region T5, tumor centre. The chain links TRBV12-3 or TRBV12-4 to TRBJ2-7, with D unresolved. DNA for the CDR3: TGTGCCAGCAGTCCTGGGGATATTAACTACGAGCACTATTTC. Its translation: CASSPGDINYEHYF.